This TCR beta chain was found in a study of control samples from healthy donors and cancer patients (dated by TCRdb to 2020 to 2021). The library was prepared using the immunoSEQ multiplex PCR assay. The immuneACCESS repertoire file appears here via TCRdb, limited to in-frame rearrangements. These files lack a portion of the clones; in checked studies, under half of the deficit traces to unresolved V genes, and the cause of the others is not known. This sample has 170,000 or so clones in its table, and over 85% of those were observed once. Almost 1.5% of the sample is in the top ten clones. Concerning this clone: This clone's antigen is unknown. No per-base quality is available; no much larger clone lies one base away. The same CDR3 is also encoded by other DNA sequences in this sample.

The germline V gene encodes CDR1 MNHEY and CDR2 SMNVEV (reference sequence). There are 14 amino acids in the CDR3, from cysteine to phenylalanine inclusive. Only CDR3 DNA remains: 42 bases, in frame from the first base. A distance of 6 bases separates the germline ends of V and J, which lose 3 bases and 3 bases respectively. Material for sequencing was blood. The clonotype originates from a man aged 18 to 29 in good health. The chain is encoded by TRBV27 joined to TRBJ1-6; the D gene is unclear. The DNA is TGTGCCAGCAGTTTTTCTAGCTATAATTCACCCCTCCACTTT. Its protein product is CASSFSSYNSPLHF.